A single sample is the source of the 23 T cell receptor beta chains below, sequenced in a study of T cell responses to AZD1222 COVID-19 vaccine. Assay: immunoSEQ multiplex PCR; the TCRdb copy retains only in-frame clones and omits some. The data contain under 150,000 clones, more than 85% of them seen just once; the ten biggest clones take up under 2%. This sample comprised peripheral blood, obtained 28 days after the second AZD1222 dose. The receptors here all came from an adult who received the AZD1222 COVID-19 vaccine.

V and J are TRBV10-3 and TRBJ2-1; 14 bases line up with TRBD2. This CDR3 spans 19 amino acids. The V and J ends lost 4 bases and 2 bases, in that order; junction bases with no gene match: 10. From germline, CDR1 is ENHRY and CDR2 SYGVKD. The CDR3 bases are TGTGCCATCAGTGTTAGGGGGACTAGCGGGAGAGGCACCTACAATGAGCAGTTCTTC. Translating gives CAISVRGTSGRGTYNEQFF.

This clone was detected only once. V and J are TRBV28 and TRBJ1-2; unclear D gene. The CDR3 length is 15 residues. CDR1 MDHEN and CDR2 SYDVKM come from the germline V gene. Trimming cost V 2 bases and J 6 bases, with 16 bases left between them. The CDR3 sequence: CASSLGFGRENGYTF. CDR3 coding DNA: TGTGCCAGCAGTTTAGGGTTTGGCCGGGAGAATGGCTACACCTTC.

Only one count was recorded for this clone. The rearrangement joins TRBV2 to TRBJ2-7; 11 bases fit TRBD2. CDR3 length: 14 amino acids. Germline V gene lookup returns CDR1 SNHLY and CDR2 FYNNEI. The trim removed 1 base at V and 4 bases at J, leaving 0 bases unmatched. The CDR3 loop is CASSEGLAGYEQYF. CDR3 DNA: TGTGCCAGCAGTGAAGGACTAGCGGGGTACGAGCAGTACTTC.

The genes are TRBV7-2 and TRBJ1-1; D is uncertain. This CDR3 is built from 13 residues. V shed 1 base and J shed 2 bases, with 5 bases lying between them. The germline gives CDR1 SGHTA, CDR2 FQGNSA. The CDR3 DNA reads TGTGCCAGCAGCTTAGATCCTAACACTGAAGCTTTCTTT. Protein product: CASSLDPNTEAFF.

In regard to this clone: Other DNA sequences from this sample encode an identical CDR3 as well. CDR3 sequence: CASSTGENTEAFF. The CDR3, as DNA: TGTGCCAGCTCGACGGGGGAAAACACTGAAGCTTTCTTT. The chain uses TRBV18 and TRBJ1-1; possibly TRBD1 for D (5 bases). The CDR3 consists of 13 residues. Germline loops: CDR1 KGHSH, CDR2 LQKENI. Trimming took off 6 bases at V and 2 bases at J, with 10 bases between the two ends.

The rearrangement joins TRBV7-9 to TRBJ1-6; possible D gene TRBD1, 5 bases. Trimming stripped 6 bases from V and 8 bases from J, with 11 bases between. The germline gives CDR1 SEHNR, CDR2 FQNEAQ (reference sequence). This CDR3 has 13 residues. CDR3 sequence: CASSLGRDSPLHF. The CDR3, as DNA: TGTGCCAGCAGTTTGGGGCGAGATTCACCCCTCCACTTT.

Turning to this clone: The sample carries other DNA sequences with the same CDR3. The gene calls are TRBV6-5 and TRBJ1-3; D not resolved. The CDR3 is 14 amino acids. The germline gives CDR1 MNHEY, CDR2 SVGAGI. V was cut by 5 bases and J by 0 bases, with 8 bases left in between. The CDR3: CASSRSYSGNTIYF. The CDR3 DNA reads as TGTGCCAGCAGTAGATCTTACTCTGGAAACACCATATATTTT.

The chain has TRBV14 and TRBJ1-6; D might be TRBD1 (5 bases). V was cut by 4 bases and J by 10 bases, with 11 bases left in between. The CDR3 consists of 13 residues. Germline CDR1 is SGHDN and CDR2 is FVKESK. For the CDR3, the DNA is TGTGCCAGCAGCCCTCCTCAGGGATCACCCCTCCACTTT. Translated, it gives CASSPPQGSPLHF.

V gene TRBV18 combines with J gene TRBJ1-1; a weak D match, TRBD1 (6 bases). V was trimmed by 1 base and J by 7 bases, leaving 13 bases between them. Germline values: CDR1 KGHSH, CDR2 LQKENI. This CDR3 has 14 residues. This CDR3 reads CASSPRGGQVEAFF. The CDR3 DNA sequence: TGTGCCAGCTCACCACGTGGGGGCCAGGTTGAAGCTTTCTTT.

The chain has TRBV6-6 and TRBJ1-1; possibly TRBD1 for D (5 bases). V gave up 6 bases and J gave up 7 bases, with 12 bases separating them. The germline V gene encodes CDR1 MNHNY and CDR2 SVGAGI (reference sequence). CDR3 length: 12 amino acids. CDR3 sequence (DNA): TGTGCCAGCAGCGGGGCCGTCGTTGAAGCTTTCTTT. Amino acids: CASSGAVVEAFF.

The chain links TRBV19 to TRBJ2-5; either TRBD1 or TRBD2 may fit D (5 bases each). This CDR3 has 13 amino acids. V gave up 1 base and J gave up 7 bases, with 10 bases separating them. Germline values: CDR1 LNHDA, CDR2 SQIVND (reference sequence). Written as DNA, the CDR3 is TGTGCCAGTAGTATAGGGGGGAAGGGGACCCAGTACTTC. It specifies CASSIGGKGTQYF.

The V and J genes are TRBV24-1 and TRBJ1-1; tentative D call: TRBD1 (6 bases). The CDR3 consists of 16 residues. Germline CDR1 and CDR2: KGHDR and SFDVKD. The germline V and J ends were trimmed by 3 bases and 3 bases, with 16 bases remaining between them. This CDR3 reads CATSDPWTVRDTEAFF. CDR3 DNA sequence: TGTGCCACCAGTGATCCCTGGACAGTTAGAGACACTGAAGCTTTCTTT.

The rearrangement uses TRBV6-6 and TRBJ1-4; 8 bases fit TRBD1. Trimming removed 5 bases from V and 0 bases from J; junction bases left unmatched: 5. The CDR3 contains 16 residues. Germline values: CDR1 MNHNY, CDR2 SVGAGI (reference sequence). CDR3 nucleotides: TGTGCCAGCAGTCGAGGACAGGGTGCAACTAATGAAAAACTGTTTTTT. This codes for CASSRGQGATNEKLFF.

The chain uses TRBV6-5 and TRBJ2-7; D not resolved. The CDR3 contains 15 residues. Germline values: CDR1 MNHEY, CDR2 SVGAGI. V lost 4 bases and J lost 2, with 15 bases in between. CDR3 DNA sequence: TGTGCCAGCAGTTCCGGACCCGACGGAGCCTACGAGCAGTACTTC. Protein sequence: CASSSGPDGAYEQYF.

The chain's CDR3 is CASSFQGFWELFF. The DNA of the CDR3 is TGTGCCAGCAGTTTCCAAGGTTTTTGGGAGCTGTTTTTT. The chain combines TRBV12-3 or TRBV12-4 with TRBJ2-2; no reliable D call. V was cut by 3 bases and J by 9 bases, with 11 bases left in between. The CDR3 consists of 13 residues.

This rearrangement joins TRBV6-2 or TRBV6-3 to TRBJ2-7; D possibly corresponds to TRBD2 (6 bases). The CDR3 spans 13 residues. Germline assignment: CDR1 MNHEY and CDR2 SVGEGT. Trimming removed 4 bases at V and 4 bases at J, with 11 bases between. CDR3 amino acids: CASSSPGGYEQYV. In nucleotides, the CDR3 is TGTGCCAGCAGTTCCCCCGGAGGGTACGAGCAGTACGTC.

The CDR3 protein is CASSVEGTGVAEAFF. CDR3 nucleotide sequence: TGTGCCAGCAGCGTAGAAGGGACAGGGGTCGCTGAAGCTTTCTTT. The chain uses TRBV9 and TRBJ1-1, with TRBD1 matching over 10 bases. CDR3 length: 15 residues. The V and J ends lost 0 bases and 6 bases, in that order; junction bases with no gene match: 5. Germline V lookup: CDR1 SGDLS, CDR2 YYNGEE.

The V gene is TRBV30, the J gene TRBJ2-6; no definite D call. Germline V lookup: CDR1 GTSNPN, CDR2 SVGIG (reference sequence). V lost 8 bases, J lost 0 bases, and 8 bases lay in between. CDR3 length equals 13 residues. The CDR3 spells CAGSASGANVLTF. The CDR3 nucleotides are TGTGCCGGAAGTGCCTCTGGGGCCAACGTCCTGACTTTC.

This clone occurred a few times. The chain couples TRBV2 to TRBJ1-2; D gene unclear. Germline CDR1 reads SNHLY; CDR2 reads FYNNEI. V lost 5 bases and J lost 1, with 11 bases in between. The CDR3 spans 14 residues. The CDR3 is CASSRPGINYGYTF. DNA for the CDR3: TGTGCCAGCAGTCGCCCGGGTATTAACTATGGCTACACCTTC.

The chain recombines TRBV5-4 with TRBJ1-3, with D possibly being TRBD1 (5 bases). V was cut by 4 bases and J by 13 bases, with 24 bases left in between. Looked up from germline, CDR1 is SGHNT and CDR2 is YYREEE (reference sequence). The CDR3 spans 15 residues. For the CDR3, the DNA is TGTGCCAGCAGCCAGGACACTTCATCTACGCGCGAGATATATTTT. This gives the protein CASSQDTSSTREIYF.

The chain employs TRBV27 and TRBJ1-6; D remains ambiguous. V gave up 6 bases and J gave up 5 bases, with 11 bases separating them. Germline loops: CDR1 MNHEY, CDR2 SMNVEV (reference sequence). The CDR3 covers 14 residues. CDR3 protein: CASRKGQHNSPLHF. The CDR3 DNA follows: TGTGCCAGCAGAAAGGGTCAGCATAATTCACCCCTCCACTTT.

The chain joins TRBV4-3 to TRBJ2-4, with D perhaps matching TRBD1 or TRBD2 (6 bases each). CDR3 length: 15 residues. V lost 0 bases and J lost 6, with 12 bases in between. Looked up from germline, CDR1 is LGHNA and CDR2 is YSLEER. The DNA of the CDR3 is TGCGCCAGCAGCCAAGAAGGGGGGTCGGGAAACATTCAGTACTTC. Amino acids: CASSQEGGSGNIQYF.

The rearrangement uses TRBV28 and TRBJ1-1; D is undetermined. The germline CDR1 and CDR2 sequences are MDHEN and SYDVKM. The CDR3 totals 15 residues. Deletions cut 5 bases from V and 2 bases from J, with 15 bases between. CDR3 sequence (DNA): TGTGCCAGCAGTGCCGGTAAGGGAACAAACACTGAAGCTTTCTTT. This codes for CASSAGKGTNTEAFF.